This T cell receptor beta chain is from a study of T cells after yellow fever vaccination. General observations from the study: Reappearance after the booster was observed for most primary-vaccination clones (about 96% CD4, over 70% CD8). The presence of abundant clonotypes contaminating from the bulk population was possible in FACS-sorted repertoires.

From germline, CDR1 is MGHRA and CDR2 YSYEKL. The V gene lost 5 bases and the J gene lost 4 bases, with 12 bases spanning the gap. The CDR3 is made up of 14 amino acids. About this clonotype itself: As yet, its antigen is unknown.

Conversion of TCR transcripts into cDNA relied on 5'RACE template switching, which added a universal primer site and UMIs. TCRdb processed the 5' RACE reads anew with MiXCR; each CDR3 protein has one entry. Among 300,000 or so distinct CDR3 sequences, about 4% were seen once, and the ten largest hold more than 20%. The sequenced sample was PBMCs, obtained 5 days after the yellow fever booster vaccination. This sequence joins TRBV4-1 and TRBJ2-4; D call uncertain. This receptor was identified in a man aged 18 to 29 who received the YFV17D yellow fever vaccine. CDR3 amino acids: CASSSTGPKNIQYF. CDR3 sequence (DNA): TGCGCCAGCAGCTCAACTGGGCCAAAAAACATTCAGTACTTC.